Described below is a single TCR beta chain sequence and its context. Trimming cost V 3 bases and J 0 bases, with 9 bases left between them. CDR1 is SNHLY, CDR2 FYNNEI, per germline. The CDR3 runs 14 residues. This entry is derived from a study of blood T cell repertoires in COVID-19. In the study overall: Acute and convalescent COVID-19 samples came from the United States, Italy and Spain. Nucleic acid was either cDNA or gDNA, and it came from T cells, B-cell-depleted T cells, or PBMCs.

The Seattle patients, enrolled during active infection, were followed longitudinally. Source study methods: Estimates of nucleated cell counts were drawn from the amplification of reference gene primers. Measured with immunoSEQ multiplex PCR; TCRdb has only the in-frame clones, and not every one. Clone size and the V and J calls come from that table; the DNA yielded D and trimming. This sample yields about 260,000 clones, of which around nine tenths are seen a single time; roughly 4.9% belongs to the top ten. The clonotype comes from a woman aged 55-70 years with COVID-19, enrolled during active disease. The sample comprised peripheral blood. The genes are TRBV2 and TRBJ2-7; no reliable D call. For the CDR3, the DNA is TGTGCCAGCAGTGATAGCCTTACCTCCTACGAGCAGTACTTC. Encoded protein: CASSDSLTSYEQYF.